Listed here are 20 T cell receptor beta chains from one sample, sequenced in a study of OX40 agonist ivuxolimab in advanced cancers. The repertoire was sequenced with immunoSEQ multiplex PCR; TCRdb's copy has only in-frame clones and lacks some. Among 63,000 or so clones listed, just over 85% were seen once. The source material was CD4+ or CD8+ T cells sorted from blood, sampled in a trial of the OX40 agonist ivuxolimab. The source of these receptors is an adult with an advanced solid tumor such as melanoma, head and neck, liver or kidney cancer.

The rearrangement joins TRBV4-1 to TRBJ2-7; TRBD2 matches 9 bases. The CDR3 runs 16 residues. Germline CDR1 reads MGHRA; CDR2 reads YSYEKL. V shed 0 bases, J shed 6 bases, and the junction held 9 bases outside the gene matches. The CDR3 nucleotides read TGCGCCAGCAGCCAAGACCCTGGCGGGAGGGCTGGCGAGCAGTACTTC. Translation: CASSQDPGGRAGEQYF.

This chain joins TRBV5-1 and TRBJ2-3, with 10 bases lining up with TRBD2. The CDR3 has 16 amino acids. Germline trimming cut 2 bases from V and 6 bases from J; bases unmatched to any gene: 9. Germline CDR1 and CDR2: SGHRS and YFSETQ. The CDR3 nucleotides are TGCGCCAGCAGCTTAGGCCTAGCGGGAGTCACGGATACGCAGTATTTT. It specifies CASSLGLAGVTDTQYF.

V and J are TRBV11-3 and TRBJ2-3; 8 bases map to TRBD1. With V trimmed by 5 bases and J by 0 bases, 1 base remained unmatched. Germline CDR1 reads SGHNT; CDR2 reads YENEEA. The CDR3 extends over 14 amino acids. CDR3 DNA sequence: TGTGCCAGCAGCCAGGGGGCAAGCACAGATACGCAGTATTTT. Its protein is CASSQGASTDTQYF.

The CDR3 DNA reads as TGCAGCGTTGGAGGGGGGTTTAGCAATCAGCCCCAGCATTTT. Its translation is CSVGGGFSNQPQHF. The chain uses TRBV29-1 and TRBJ1-5; D may be TRBD1 (6 bases). CDR3 length: 14 amino acids. CDR1 is SQVTM, CDR2 ANQGSEA, per germline. Trimming took 4 bases from V and 0 from J, leaving 10 bases between them.

V usage is TRBV14 and J usage is TRBJ2-7, with 9 bases identical to TRBD1. Trimming cost V 1 base and J 5 bases; bases outside gene matches: 9. This CDR3 comprises 16 residues. The germline V gene encodes CDR1 SGHDN and CDR2 FVKESK. DNA of the CDR3: TGTGCCAGCAGCCAAGCTCCGGGACAGGGAAATCACGAGCAGTACTTC. Protein: CASSQAPGQGNHEQYF. Variable domain in full (rest from reference TRBV14 and TRBJ2-7): EAGVTQFPSHSVIEKGQTVTLRCDPISGHDNLYWYRRVMGKEIKFLLHFVKESKQDESGMPNNRFLAERTGGTYSTLKVQPAELEDSGVYFCASSQAPGQGNHEQYFGPGTRLTVT.

The chain is built from TRBV5-1 and TRBJ2-7, with a possible D match to TRBD2 (6 bases). V lost 0 bases and J 4 bases, leaving 8 bases between the germline ends. The CDR3 extends over 13 amino acids. CDR1 is SGHRS and CDR2 is YFSETQ in the germline V gene. CDR3 residues: CASSLVREYEQYF. CDR3 nucleotide sequence: TGCGCCAGCAGCTTGGTGCGGGAATACGAGCAGTACTTC.

The rearrangement links TRBV6-1 to TRBJ2-1; possibly TRBD1 or TRBD2 for D (5 bases each). The CDR3 has 17 amino acids. Deletions cut 1 base from V and 6 bases from J, with 19 bases between. The germline gives CDR1 MNHNS, CDR2 SASEGT. Here the CDR3 DNA reads TGTGCCAGCAGTGAAGGGTATTGGGCAGGGAGACGCAATGAGCAGTTCTTC. It translates to CASSEGYWAGRRNEQFF.

The rearrangement links TRBV2 to TRBJ2-7, with D possibly being TRBD1 (6 bases). Germline V gene lookup returns CDR1 SNHLY and CDR2 FYNNEI. Trimming shortened V by 10 bases and J by 1 base, and 11 bases separated the two germline ends. CDR3 length: 12 amino acids. The CDR3 region is CATRTASYEQYF. The CDR3, as DNA: TGTGCCACCCGGACAGCGTCCTACGAGCAGTACTTC.

This clone was observed a single time. V is TRBV19 and J is TRBJ2-7; TRBD1 matches 9 bases. The CDR3 is made up of 15 amino acids. V lost 5 bases and J lost 2; bases outside the gene matches: 7. CDR1 and CDR2 from the germline V gene are LNHDA and SQIVND (reference sequence). The CDR3 reads CASSALGTGPYEQYF. The DNA of the CDR3 is TGTGCCAGTAGTGCCCTCGGGACAGGGCCCTACGAGCAGTACTTC.

The J gene is TRBJ1-1, the V gene TRBV28; D is possibly TRBD1 (6 bases). Trimming cost V 4 bases and J 7 bases, with 16 bases left between them. The CDR3 is 14 amino acids. Germline lookup yields CDR1 MDHEN and CDR2 SYDVKM. CDR3 nucleotides: TGTGCCAGCAGTTCAGGGGCCCGGCTCTTTGAAGCTTTCTTT. It translates to CASSSGARLFEAFF.

The gene calls are TRBV28 and TRBJ1-4, with a weak D call TRBD1 (5 bases). The CDR3 is made up of 14 amino acids. Germline CDR1 is MDHEN and CDR2 is SYDVKM. The germline V and J ends were trimmed by 3 bases and 4 bases, with 9 bases remaining between them. Here the CDR3 reads CASSLGGVNEKLFF. The CDR3 DNA follows: TGTGCCAGCAGTTTGGGGGGGGTTAATGAAAAACTGTTTTTT.

The chain joins TRBV10-3 to TRBJ1-2, with no clear D. Trimming took 0 bases from V and 6 from J, leaving 8 bases between them. The V gene's germline CDR1 is ENHRY and CDR2 SYGVKD. The CDR3 covers 13 residues. The CDR3 is CAISESMGNGYTF. The CDR3 DNA reads TGTGCCATCAGTGAGTCGATGGGGAATGGCTACACCTTC.

In this sample, this clone turned up once. The chain combines TRBV27 with TRBJ1-5, with 7 positions matching TRBD1. Trimming removed 10 bases from V and 3 bases from J; junction bases left unmatched: 6. The germline V gene has CDR1 MNHEY and CDR2 SMNVEV (reference sequence). The CDR3 spans 13 residues. The DNA of the CDR3 is TGTGCCACCGCCGACAGGGTCAATCAGCCCCAGCATTTT. Amino acids: CATADRVNQPQHF.

V is TRBV5-4 and J is TRBJ2-5, with 9 bases identical to TRBD1. The CDR3 totals 16 residues. Germline lookup yields CDR1 SGHNT and CDR2 YYREEE (reference sequence). V shed 0 bases, J shed 4 bases, and the junction held 7 bases outside the gene matches. The CDR3, as DNA: TGTGCCAGCAGCTTGGAAGTTGGGACAGGGCGAGAGACCCAGTACTTC. Its protein is CASSLEVGTGRETQYF.

The CDR3 is CASSPTELSYNEQFF. Here the CDR3 DNA reads TGTGCCAGCTCACCAACCGAGCTGTCCTACAATGAGCAGTTCTTC. V usage is TRBV18 and J usage is TRBJ2-1; D is uncertain. This CDR3 spans 15 amino acids. Germline CDR1 is KGHSH and CDR2 is LQKENI. V was pared by 2 bases and J by 1 base, with 9 bases between.

J is TRBJ1-2 and V is TRBV5-5, with 12 bases aligning to TRBD1. The V segment lost 4 bases and the J segment 6 bases; nucleotides outside the gene matches: 10. The CDR3 extends over 16 amino acids. Germline V gene data show CDR1 as SGHKS and CDR2 as YYEKEE (reference sequence). CDR3 in amino acids: CASSGGTGGVRDGYTF. CDR3 sequence (DNA): TGTGCCAGCAGCGGAGGGACAGGGGGCGTCAGGGATGGCTACACCTTC.

The V and J genes are TRBV7-9 and TRBJ2-3, with unresolved D. V was clipped by 3 bases and J by 1 base, with 8 bases between them. Germline assignment: CDR1 SEHNR and CDR2 FQNEAQ (reference sequence). This CDR3 is 14 amino acids long. The CDR3 DNA reads as TGTGCCAGCAGCTTCCTAGGTGGCACAGATACGCAGTATTTT. This gives the protein CASSFLGGTDTQYF.

This chain connects TRBV21-1 to TRBJ2-2; TRBD2, the table's D call, lacks a check against the DNA. TRBV21-1 is given as a pseudogene. The CDR3 loop spans 17 amino acids. The CDR3 nucleotides are TGTGCCAGCACTAGGGGGACTAGCGGGAGAGCCGCCGGGGAGCTGTTTTTT. Translating it yields CASTRGTSGRAAGELFF.

The CDR3 reads CASSQVPFEGRGETQYF. In nucleotides, the CDR3 is TGCGCCAGCAGCCAAGTCCCGTTTGAGGGGCGGGGAGAGACCCAGTACTTC. The chain joins TRBV4-1 to TRBJ2-5, with D maybe TRBD2 (6 bases). V lost 1 base and J 4 bases, leaving 19 bases between the germline ends. The germline V gene has CDR1 MGHRA and CDR2 YSYEKL. The length of the CDR3 is 17 residues.

J is TRBJ2-7 and V is TRBV5-1; D is possibly TRBD2 (6 bases). Trimming stripped 1 base from V and 1 base from J, with 21 bases between. The CDR3 spans 18 residues. Germline V gives CDR1 SGHRS, CDR2 YFSETQ. CDR3 nucleotides: TGCGCCAGCAGCTTGAGCTCTTCTTGGGGCGGGGAGTCCTACGAGCAGTACTTC. Translating it yields CASSLSSSWGGESYEQYF.